This TCR beta chain came from a study of blood T cell repertoires in COVID-19. Background on the study: Collection of acute and convalescent COVID-19 samples took place in the United States, Italy and Spain. T cells, B-cell-depleted T cells, or PBMCs provided the cDNA or gDNA that served as material.

Study processing details: Estimated nucleated cell counts came from reference gene primer amplification. Produced via immunoSEQ multiplex PCR; TCRdb's table is partial and in-frame only. D and trimming come from the DNA, and the V and J calls and clone size come from that table. The sample consists of around 170,000 clones, about 82% of them appearing once. Looked up from germline, CDR1 is SEHNR and CDR2 is FQNEAQ (reference sequence). This CDR3 has 16 amino acids. The V end was cut by 4 bases, the J end by 0 bases, with 14 bases between. This clone has more than one count but fewer than ten. The chain combines TRBV7-9 with TRBJ2-3, with D uncertain. Sequenced sample: peripheral blood. This TCR was recovered from a man over 45 with active or convalescent COVID-19. The CDR3 protein is CASSSPWALSTDTQYF. CDR3 nucleotide sequence: TGTGCCAGCAGCTCCCCCTGGGCTCTGAGCACAGATACGCAGTATTTT.